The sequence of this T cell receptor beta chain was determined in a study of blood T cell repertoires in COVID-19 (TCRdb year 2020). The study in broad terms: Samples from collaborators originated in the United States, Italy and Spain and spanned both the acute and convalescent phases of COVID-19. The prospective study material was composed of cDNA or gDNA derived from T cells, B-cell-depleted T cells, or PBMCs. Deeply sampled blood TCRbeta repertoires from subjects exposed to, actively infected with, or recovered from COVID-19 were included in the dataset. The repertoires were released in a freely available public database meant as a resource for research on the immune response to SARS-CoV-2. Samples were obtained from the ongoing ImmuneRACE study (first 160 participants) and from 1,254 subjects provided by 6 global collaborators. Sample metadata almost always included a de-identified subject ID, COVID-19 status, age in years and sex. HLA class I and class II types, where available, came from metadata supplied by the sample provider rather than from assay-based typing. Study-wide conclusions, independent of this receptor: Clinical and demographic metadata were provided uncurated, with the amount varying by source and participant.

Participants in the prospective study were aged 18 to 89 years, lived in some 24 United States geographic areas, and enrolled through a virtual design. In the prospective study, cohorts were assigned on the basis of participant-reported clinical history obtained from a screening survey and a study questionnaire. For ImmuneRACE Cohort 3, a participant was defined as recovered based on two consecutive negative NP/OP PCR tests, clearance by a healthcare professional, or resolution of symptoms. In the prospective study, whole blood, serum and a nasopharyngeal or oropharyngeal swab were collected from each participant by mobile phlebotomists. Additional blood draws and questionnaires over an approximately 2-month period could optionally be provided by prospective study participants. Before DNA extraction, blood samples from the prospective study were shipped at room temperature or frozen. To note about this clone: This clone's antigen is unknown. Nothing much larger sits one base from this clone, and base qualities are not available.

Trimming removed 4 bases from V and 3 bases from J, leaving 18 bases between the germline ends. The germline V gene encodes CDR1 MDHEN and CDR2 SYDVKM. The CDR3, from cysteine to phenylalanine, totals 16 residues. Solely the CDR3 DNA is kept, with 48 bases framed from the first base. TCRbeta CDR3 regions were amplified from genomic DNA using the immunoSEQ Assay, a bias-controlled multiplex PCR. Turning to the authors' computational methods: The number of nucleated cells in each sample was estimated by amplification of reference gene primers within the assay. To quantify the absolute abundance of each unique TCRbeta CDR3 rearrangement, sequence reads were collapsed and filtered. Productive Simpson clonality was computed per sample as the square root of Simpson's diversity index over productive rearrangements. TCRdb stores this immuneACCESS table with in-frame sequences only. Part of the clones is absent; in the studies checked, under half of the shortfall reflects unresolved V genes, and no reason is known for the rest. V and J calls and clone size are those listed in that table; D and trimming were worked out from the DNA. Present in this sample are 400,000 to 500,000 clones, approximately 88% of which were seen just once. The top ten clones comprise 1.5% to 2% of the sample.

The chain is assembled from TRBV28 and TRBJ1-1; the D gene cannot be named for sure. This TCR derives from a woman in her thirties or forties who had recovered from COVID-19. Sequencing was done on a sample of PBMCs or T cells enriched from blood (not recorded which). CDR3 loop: CASSSYLVRGDTEAFF. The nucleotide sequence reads TGTGCCAGCAGTTCGTATTTAGTGCGGGGAGACACTGAAGCTTTCTTT. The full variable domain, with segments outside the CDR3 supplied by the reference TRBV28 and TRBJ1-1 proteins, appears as DVKVTQSSRYLVKRTGEKVFLECVQDMDHENMFWYRQDPGLGLRLIYFSYDVKMKEKGDIPEGYSVSREKKERFSLILESASTNQTSMYLCASSSYLVRGDTEAFFGQGTRLTVV.